The sequence of this T cell receptor (beta chain) was determined in a study of T cell responses to AZD1222 COVID-19 vaccine (dated by TCRdb to the early 2020s). As for the study more broadly: A total of 230 to 250 trial participants underwent TCR sequencing, of whom about 200 had received two doses of AZD1222 and 26 had received two doses of the MenACWY control vaccine. Trial participants were enrolled by age into 18-55, 56-69 and 70-plus year subgroups, with roughly 160, 29 and 62 TCR-sequenced participants respectively.

Notes on this clone: No antigen is known for it. Nothing much larger sits one base from this clone, and base qualities are not available.

The CDR3 regions of human TCRbeta chains were analyzed by immunosequencing. From the authors' description of their analysis: TCRs in the repertoires were matched against a reference library of SARS-CoV-2-specific TCRs that had been generated with the MIRA antigen-specificity platform. Breadth was defined as the fraction of unique TCRs that were SARS-CoV-2-associated, and depth was defined as the fraction of total T cells that were SARS-CoV-2-associated. Using the MIRA data, each spike-specific TCR was mapped to the spike region that the TCR reacts to and placed in a CD4 or CD8 class. Log10-transformed breadth and depth values were compared by one-way ANOVA with Sidak's multiple comparisons tests. Entries here come from immuneACCESS through TCRdb and include only in-frame sequences with V and J called. Some clones fail to appear in such tables; in the studies checked, an unresolved V gene covers under half of the shortfall, and the cause of the remainder is unknown. That table furnishes V, J and clone size, whereas the DNA furnished D and trimming. The sample contains more than 150,000 clones, 85% to 95% of them found a single time. In total, the top ten clones hold around 1.6% of the sample.

The full study reports these points: Spike-specific TCR breadth and depth rose significantly after two AZD1222 doses compared with day 0 and with MenACWY recipients. Epitopes outside the regions mutated in the B.1.351 and B.1.1.7 variants were reportedly recognized by nearly half of the unique spike-specific TCRs. Only five or six AZD1222 recipients were SARS-CoV-2 seropositive at baseline, limiting conclusions about previously exposed vaccinees. The whole spike protein was spanned by vaccine-associated CD4 TCRs, and dominant responses were seen in regions 160-218 and 743-854. In the small 56-69-year group, the increase in depth fell short of significance, most likely because of low power. Because no samples from the day 14 peak response were available, repertoires could be characterized only after the peak T cell response. Participants were mostly white British and included more females than males, and it was suggested by the authors that clonal diversity may have been underestimated.

There are 13 amino acids in the CDR3, from cysteine to phenylalanine inclusive. Only the CDR3 DNA is retained, 39 bases long and in frame from the first base. V is trimmed back by 1 base and J by 15 bases, and the junction contains 6 bases that no gene match accounts for. The germline V gene encodes CDR1 LGHNA and CDR2 YSLEER. What the time point label conveys for this sample: about 28 days (+/-7) after the second vaccine dose. AZD1222 recipients given second doses at about 4 weeks or at about 12 weeks were pooled, since spike-specific TCR depth and breadth were not found to differ between the two schedules. The vaccinee samples were drawn from two UK trials, COV001 and COV002, one of which was a single-blind randomized controlled phase 2/3 trial testing AZD1222 (ChAdOx1 nCoV-19) in healthy adults. For TCRbeta chain sequencing, PBMC samples were collected from trial participants at day 0 and at day 28 after the second dose.

Material: peripheral blood, obtained 28 days after the second AZD1222 dose. The sequence links TRBV4-3 to TRBJ1-4; 9 of the junction bases match TRBD1. The sequence was obtained from an adult who received the AZD1222 COVID-19 vaccine. In nucleotide form, the sequence is TGCGCCAGCAGCCAAGTCGGGACAGGGAGGTTGTTTTTT. It is translated as CASSQVGTGRLFF.